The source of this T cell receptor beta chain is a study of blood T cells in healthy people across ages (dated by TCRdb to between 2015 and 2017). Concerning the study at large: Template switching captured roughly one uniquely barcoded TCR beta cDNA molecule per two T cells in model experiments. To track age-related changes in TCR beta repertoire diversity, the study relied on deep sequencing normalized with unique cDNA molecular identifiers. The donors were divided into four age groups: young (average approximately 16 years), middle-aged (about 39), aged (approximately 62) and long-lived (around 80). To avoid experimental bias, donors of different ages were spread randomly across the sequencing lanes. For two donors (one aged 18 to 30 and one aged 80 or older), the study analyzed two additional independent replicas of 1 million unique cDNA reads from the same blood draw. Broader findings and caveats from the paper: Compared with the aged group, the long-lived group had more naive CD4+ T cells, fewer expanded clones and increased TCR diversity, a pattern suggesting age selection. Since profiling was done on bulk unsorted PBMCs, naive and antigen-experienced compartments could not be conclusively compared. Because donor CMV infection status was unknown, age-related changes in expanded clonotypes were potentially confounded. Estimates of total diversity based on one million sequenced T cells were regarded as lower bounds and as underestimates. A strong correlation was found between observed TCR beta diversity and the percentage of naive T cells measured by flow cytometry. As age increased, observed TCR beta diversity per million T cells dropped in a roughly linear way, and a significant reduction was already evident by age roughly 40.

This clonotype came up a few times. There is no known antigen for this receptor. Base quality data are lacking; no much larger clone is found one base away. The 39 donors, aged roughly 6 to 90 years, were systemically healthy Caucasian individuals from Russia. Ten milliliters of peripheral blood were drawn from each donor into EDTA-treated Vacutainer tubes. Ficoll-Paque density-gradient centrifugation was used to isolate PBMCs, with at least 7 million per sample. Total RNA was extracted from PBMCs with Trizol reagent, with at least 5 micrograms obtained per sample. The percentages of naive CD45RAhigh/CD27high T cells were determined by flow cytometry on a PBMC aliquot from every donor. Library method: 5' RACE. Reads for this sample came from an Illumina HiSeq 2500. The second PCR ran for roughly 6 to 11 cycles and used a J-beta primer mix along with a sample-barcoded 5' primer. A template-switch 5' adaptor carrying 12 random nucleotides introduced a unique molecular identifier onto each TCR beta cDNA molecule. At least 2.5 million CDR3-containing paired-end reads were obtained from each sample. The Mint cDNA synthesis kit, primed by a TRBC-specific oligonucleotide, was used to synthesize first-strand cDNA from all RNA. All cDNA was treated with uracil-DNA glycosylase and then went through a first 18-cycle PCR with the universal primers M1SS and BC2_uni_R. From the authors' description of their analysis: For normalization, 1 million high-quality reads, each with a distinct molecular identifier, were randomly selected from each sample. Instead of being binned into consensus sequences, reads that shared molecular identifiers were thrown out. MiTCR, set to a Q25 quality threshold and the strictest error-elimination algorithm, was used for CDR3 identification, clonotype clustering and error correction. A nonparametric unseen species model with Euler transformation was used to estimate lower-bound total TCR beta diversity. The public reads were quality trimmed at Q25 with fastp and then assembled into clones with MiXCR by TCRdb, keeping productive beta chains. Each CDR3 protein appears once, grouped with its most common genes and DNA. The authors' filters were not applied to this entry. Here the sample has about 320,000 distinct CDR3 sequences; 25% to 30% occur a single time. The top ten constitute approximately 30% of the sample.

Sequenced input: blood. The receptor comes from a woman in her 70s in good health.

The sequenced DNA: TGTGCCAGCAGTCCTTACGGACAGGGGGCGTTTGGCTACACCTTC. The encoded protein is CASSPYGQGAFGYTF. The sequence joins TRBV27 to TRBJ1-2; the central 11 bases match TRBD1. The CDR3 sequence holds 15 residues, the cysteine and phenylalanine included. Of all the DNA, just the CDR3 is kept, 45 bases in frame from base 1. CDR1 and CDR2 are read off the germline V gene (reference sequence) as MNHEY and SMNVEV. From V the trimming removes 5 bases and from J it removes 7 bases, while the gene matches leave 9 bases of the junction unaccounted for.